The entry below gives a single T cell receptor (beta chain) sequence along with its context. Its antigen is still unknown. With 2 bases removed from V and 5 bases from J, the gap between germline ends came to 9 bases. This CDR3 has 13 amino acids. The data belong to a study of T cell responses to AZD1222 COVID-19 vaccine. Whole-study results and caveats: At baseline, seropositivity was found in only a handful of AZD1222 recipients. Females made up more of the donors, who were largely white British, and clonal diversity may have come out too low. Vaccine-associated CD4 TCRs spanned spike, dominant at 160-218 and 743-854. An increase in Spike-specific TCR breadth and depth was observed after two AZD1222 doses.

The assay was immunoSEQ multiplex PCR, and TCRdb's table has in-frame clones only and misses some. The table records about 68,000 clones, around 83% of them present only once. The receptor was derived from an adult in good health. Sequencing was performed on peripheral blood, taken on day 0 of AZD1222 vaccination. The chain employs TRBV6-7 and TRBJ1-1, with D uncertain. TRBV6-7 is an ORF for which the function is uncertain. The CDR3 nucleotides are TGTGCCAGCAGTTACAGCCTTCGAACTGAAGCTTTCTTT. This codes for CASSYSLRTEAFF.